The subject of this entry is one T cell receptor (beta chain). These data originate in a study of cytomegalovirus exposure and HLA in healthy donors. The PCR had 60 Vbeta and 13 Jbeta primers. Here immunoSEQ multiplex PCR was the method, and the copy in TCRdb shows in-frame clones only, minus some. In the table there are some 94,000 clones, 60% to 80% of which are singletons. This CDR3 has 13 residues. The V end lost 4 bases, the J end lost 2 bases, and 12 bases lay between the germline ends. Germline V gives CDR1 SQVTM, CDR2 ANQGSEA. The TCR originated in a man aged 35 to 55 in good health and CMV-seronegative. The sequencing input was PBMCs. The chain employs TRBV29-1 and TRBJ2-7; D may be TRBD1 (6 bases). The CDR3 is CSVAWTATYEQYF. CDR3 sequence (DNA): TGCAGCGTTGCGTGGACAGCCACCTACGAGCAGTACTTC.